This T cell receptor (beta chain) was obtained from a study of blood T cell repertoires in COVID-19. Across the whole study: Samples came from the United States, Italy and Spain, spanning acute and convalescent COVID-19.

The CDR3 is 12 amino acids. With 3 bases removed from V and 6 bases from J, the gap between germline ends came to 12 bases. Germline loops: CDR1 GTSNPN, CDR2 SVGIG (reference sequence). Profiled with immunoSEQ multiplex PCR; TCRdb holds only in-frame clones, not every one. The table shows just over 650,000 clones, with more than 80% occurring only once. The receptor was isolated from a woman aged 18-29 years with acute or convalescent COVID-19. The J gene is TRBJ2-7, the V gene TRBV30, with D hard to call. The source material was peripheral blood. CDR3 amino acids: CAWSPGLGEQYF. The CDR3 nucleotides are TGTGCCTGGAGCCCGGGTTTGGGCGAGCAGTACTTC. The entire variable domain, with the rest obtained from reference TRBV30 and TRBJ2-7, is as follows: SQTIHQWPATLVQPVGSPLSLECTVEGTSNPNLYWYRQAAGRGLQLLFYSVGIGQISSEVPQNLSASRPQDRQFILSSKKLLLSDSGFYLCAWSPGLGEQYFGPGTRLTVT.